This T cell receptor beta chain emerged from a study of blood T cell repertoires in COVID-19. Study information: The United States, Italy and Spain were the sources of the acute and convalescent COVID-19 samples. In each case, the material was cDNA or gDNA derived from T cells, B-cell-depleted T cells, or PBMCs.

This clone was detected only once. Under the authors' procedure: Counts of nucleated cells, estimated from reference gene primer amplification, were obtained. The assay was immunoSEQ multiplex PCR, and TCRdb's table has in-frame clones only and misses some. V and J calls and clone size are those listed in that table; D and trimming were worked out from the DNA. This sample has 30,000 to 45,000 clones, with approximately 90% found just once. This TCR derives from a man in his forties or fifties with active COVID-19. The sequencing input was peripheral blood.

In DNA, the CDR3 is TGCGCCAGCAGCCTAACACTAGCGGGAGACATGCGGGGTGAGCAGTTCTTC. Translated, it gives CASSLTLAGDMRGEQFF. The chain has TRBV5-1 and TRBJ2-1; 11 bases are a match to TRBD2. The CDR3 length is 17 residues. Trimming at V came to 4 bases and at J to 9 bases, leaving 15 bases not matched to a gene. Germline-derived CDR1 and CDR2 are SGHRS and YFSETQ.